The subject of this entry is one T cell receptor beta chain. This sample was included in a study of T-cell memory formation after mild COVID-19. There are 15 residues in the CDR3. Germline V lookup: CDR1 SGHRS, CDR2 YFSETQ. The V segment lost 7 bases and the J segment 4 bases; nucleotides outside the gene matches: 7. MiXCR was run by TCRdb on the 5' RACE reads, yielding one entry per CDR3 protein. The data contain about 620,000 distinct CDR3 sequences, more than 15% of them seen just once; the ten biggest clones take up 12%. The sequence derives from an adult woman who had mild COVID-19 (a few samples of this study predate the infection). Cell type and time point are not known. The sample taken for sequencing was PBMCs or a T cell subset sorted from them (not recorded which). The chain links TRBV5-1 to TRBJ2-1; 11 bases are a match to TRBD1. CDR3 in amino acids: CASLPGTGGYNEQFF. As DNA, the CDR3 is TGCGCCAGCCTACCCGGGACAGGGGGATACAATGAGCAGTTCTTC.